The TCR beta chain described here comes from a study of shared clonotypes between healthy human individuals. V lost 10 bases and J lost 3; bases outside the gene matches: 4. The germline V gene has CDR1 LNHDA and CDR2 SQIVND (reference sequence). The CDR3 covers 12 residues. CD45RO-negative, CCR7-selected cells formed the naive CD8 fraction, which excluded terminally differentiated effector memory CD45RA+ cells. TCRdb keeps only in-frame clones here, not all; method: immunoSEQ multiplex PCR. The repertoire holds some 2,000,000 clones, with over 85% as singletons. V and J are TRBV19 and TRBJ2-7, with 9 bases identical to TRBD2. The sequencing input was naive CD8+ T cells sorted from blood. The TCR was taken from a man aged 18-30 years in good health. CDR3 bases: TGTGCCACTAGCGGGGACCTCTACGAGCAGTACTTC. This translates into CATSGDLYEQYF.